This T cell receptor beta chain was documented in a study of CD8+CD57+ T cells in acquired aplastic anemia. Study-level background: When averaged, DNA from sorted CD4+ and CD8+ cells came to approximately 3 ug.

V shed 6 bases and J 13 bases; nucleotides not matched to a gene: 8. The germline CDR1 and CDR2 sequences are MNHEY and SVGAGI. The CDR3 totals 13 residues. Study-level results: Both patients and controls carried the same twenty-nine CD8+ CDR3 sequences. Patient and control CD8+ Simpson's diversity was not significantly different.

This clonotype was seen repeatedly, ten times or more. Its cognate antigen is unknown. Both TCR beta VDJ combination and CDR3 sequence profiling were carried out. Genomic DNA was the template for this profiling. TCRdb re-derived calls from the reads in MiXCR, one entry per CDR3 protein. The table has approximately 270,000 distinct CDR3 sequences, 45% to 65% seen once. The receptor was derived from a human donor with severe aplastic anemia or a healthy control (not recorded which). Sequencing was done on a sample of sorted CD4+, CD8+, or CD8+CD57+ T cells (not recorded which) from PBMCs. The chain uses TRBV6-5 and TRBJ2-1, with TRBD2 matching 11 bases. The CDR3 DNA reads as TGTGCCAGCAGGCCCGCTAGCGGGGGGTCTCAGTTCTTC. Residues: CASRPASGGSQFF.